This T cell receptor (beta chain) derives from a study of post-analysis software for immune sequencing data. Study-level points and caveats: The F measure placed samples prepared in the same batch into strongly shared clusters. The five TRBV segments detected at higher frequency in patients than in controls included TRBV5-6, TRBV5-1 and TRBV20-1.

Germline V gene lookup returns CDR1 DFQATT and CDR2 SNEGSKA (reference sequence). V was cut by 1 base and J by 2 bases, with 23 bases left in between. The CDR3 runs to 18 residues. Presence of unique molecular identifiers characterized the TCR beta cDNA libraries. TCRdb recomputed calls from the PCR reads with MiXCR, one row per CDR3 protein. The sample records over 700,000 distinct CDR3 sequences, roughly 29% being singletons. At least ten counts were recorded for this clonotype. The antigen is unknown. This clonotype was sampled from a girl aged 10 to 17 with multiple sclerosis. The rearrangement joins TRBV20-1 to TRBJ2-5, with a weak D call TRBD1 (7 bases). Material: blood. CDR3 amino acids: CSARVGDFDRASQETQYF. The CDR3, as DNA: TGCAGTGCTAGAGTGGGGGACTTCGACAGGGCCTCACAAGAGACCCAGTACTTC.